This passage covers 11 T cell receptor beta chains from one sample sequenced in a study of beta chain features in type 1 diabetes. Expressed TCRB transcripts were sequenced after all isolated RNA was converted to cDNA. Sequencing used immunoSEQ multiplex PCR; TCRdb keeps in-frame clones, though not all of them. This table has fewer than 200,000 clones, less than 15% appearing once. The sample comprised central memory CD4+ T cells from blood. These receptors all come from a woman under 30 in good health.

This clone occurred a few times. Written as DNA, the CDR3 is TGTGCCAGCAGTGAATACCAGGGCCGGGCCGGGGAGCTGTTTTTT. Translated: CASSEYQGRAGELFF. V gene TRBV25-1 combines with J gene TRBJ2-2; TRBD1 might be the D (5 bases). Trimming removed 0 bases at V and 6 bases at J, with 11 bases between. The CDR3 is made up of 15 amino acids. Germline V gene data show CDR1 as MGHDK and CDR2 as SYGVNS.

The chain joins TRBV9 to TRBJ2-7; weak D call: TRBD2 (6 bases). V was trimmed by 5 bases and J by 6 bases, leaving 18 bases between them. CDR1 and CDR2 (germline): SGDLS, YYNGEE. This CDR3 contains 14 residues. The CDR3 DNA reads TGTGCCAGCAGTGGGGGTTTGGGAGGAGGCGAGCAGTACTTC. Its protein product is CASSGGLGGGEQYF.

This clone was seen many times. This chain connects TRBV7-9 to TRBJ2-3; the match to TRBD2 covers 7 bases. This CDR3 contains 17 residues. With 1 base clipped from V and 3 bases from J, the junction kept 10 bases outside the gene matches. Per the germline V gene, CDR1 is SEHNR and CDR2 is FQNEAQ (reference sequence). The CDR3: CASSLVASGINTDTQYF. The CDR3 coding sequence is TGTGCCAGCAGCTTAGTGGCCAGCGGGATTAATACAGATACGCAGTATTTT.

The J gene is TRBJ1-1, the V gene TRBV7-3, with no clear D. CDR3 length: 14 amino acids. Germline V gene lookup returns CDR1 SGHTA and CDR2 FQGTGA. Trimming removed 2 bases from V and 4 bases from J, with 11 bases in between. CDR3 nucleotides: TGTGCCAGCAGCTTAGAGGGAGTAATCACTGAAGCTTTCTTT. It specifies CASSLEGVITEAFF.

The rearrangement joins TRBV9 to TRBJ2-1; TRBD2 aligns across 7 bases. This CDR3 comprises 15 residues. Trimming at V came to 4 bases and at J to 9 bases, leaving 13 bases not matched to a gene. The germline gives CDR1 SGDLS, CDR2 YYNGEE. The CDR3 DNA sequence: TGTGCCAGCAGCCCCCACGGGGCGGGAGAGGGTGAGCAGTTCTTC. It translates to CASSPHGAGEGEQFF.

In this sample, this clone turned up a few times. The V and J genes are TRBV2 and TRBJ2-7, with D maybe TRBD2 (6 bases). The V and J ends lost 4 bases and 0 bases respectively, with 13 bases between them. The CDR3 is 15 residues long. Germline CDR1 SNHLY, CDR2 FYNNEI. The CDR3 sequence is CASSVAAGPSYEQYF. The CDR3, as DNA: TGTGCCAGCAGTGTCGCGGCGGGGCCCTCCTACGAGCAGTACTTC. Full variable domain (rest looked up from reference TRBV2 and TRBJ2-7): EPEVTQTPSHQVTQMGQEVILRCVPISNHLYFYWYRQILGQKVEFLVSFYNNEISEKSEIFDDQFSVERPDGSNFTLKIRSTKLEDSAMYFCASSVAAGPSYEQYFGPGTRLTVT.

The chain has TRBV6-5 and TRBJ2-7, with 14 bases fitting TRBD2. Germline V gene lookup returns CDR1 MNHEY and CDR2 SVGAGI. This CDR3 region has 16 residues. J gave up 3 bases and V 0 bases, and 1 base lay outside the gene matches. Here the CDR3 DNA reads TGTGCCAGCAGTTACTCCGGACTAGCGGGAGGCTACGAGCAGTACTTC. This gives the protein CASSYSGLAGGYEQYF.

The chain couples TRBV28 to TRBJ1-5; the match to TRBD1 covers 7 bases. CDR1 and CDR2 (germline): MDHEN, SYDVKM. There are 15 residues in the CDR3. After removal of 6 bases from V and 4 bases from J, the junction contained 9 bases not matched to a gene. The CDR3 DNA is TGTGCCAGCAGGGACGACAGGGTTCCGAATCAGCCCCAGCATTTT. Its protein product is CASRDDRVPNQPQHF.

V gene TRBV30 combines with J gene TRBJ1-2; a possible D gene is TRBD1 (5 bases). The germline V and J ends were trimmed by 1 base and 8 bases, with 26 bases remaining between them. Germline CDR1 GTSNPN, CDR2 SVGIG (reference sequence). This CDR3 contains 17 residues. CDR3 DNA sequence: TGTGCCTGGAGTGCCCAGGGAGGTGGTGGCCGTCCAGGAGGCTACACCTTC. Translation gives CAWSAQGGGGRPGGYTF.

This clone occurred a few times. This rearrangement joins TRBV6-5 to TRBJ1-1; TRBD1 matches 7 bases. Germline lookup yields CDR1 MNHEY and CDR2 SVGAGI. The V and J ends lost 4 bases and 4 bases, in that order; junction bases with no gene match: 12. The length of the CDR3 is 16 residues. The CDR3 sequence: CASSSPGQSSATEAFF. In DNA form, the CDR3 reads TGTGCCAGCAGTTCTCCGGGACAGAGTTCGGCCACTGAAGCTTTCTTT.

The rearrangement joins TRBV7-2 to TRBJ2-7, with 8 bases aligning to TRBD2. Germline CDR1 and CDR2: SGHTA and FQGNSA. The CDR3 runs to 15 residues. The trim removed 11 bases at V and 6 bases at J, leaving 18 bases unmatched. This CDR3 is CASGGRAGGSPEQYF. The CDR3, as DNA: TGTGCCTCAGGAGGTAGGGCGGGAGGTTCTCCCGAGCAGTACTTC.